The clone carrying this TCR beta chain showed up just a few times. As yet, its antigen is unknown. The data derive from a study of blood T cells in healthy people across ages. There are 15 residues in the CDR3. Per the germline V gene, CDR1 is SGHTA and CDR2 is FQGNSA. V shed 1 base and J shed 4 bases, with 13 bases lying between them. Peripheral blood, approximately 10 milliliters per donor, was collected. Study-level findings and limits: A roughly linear fall in TCR beta diversity per million T cells was seen with increasing age.

It was with a sample-barcoded 5' primer and a J-beta primer mix that a second PCR of about 7 to 12 cycles was run. MiXCR was run by TCRdb on the 5' RACE reads, yielding one entry per CDR3 protein. The sample has about a million distinct CDR3 sequences; 35% to 40% are singletons. V gene TRBV7-2 combines with J gene TRBJ1-2; weak D call: TRBD1 (5 bases). Sequencing used blood. This receptor was obtained from a man between 18 and 29 years old in good health. The CDR3 DNA sequence: TGTGCCAGCAGCTTAGATACAGGTCGCCTCTATGGCTACACCTTC. Protein product: CASSLDTGRLYGYTF.